These 23 T cell receptor beta chains came from one sample sequenced in a study of cytomegalovirus exposure and HLA in healthy donors. The primer mix had 60 Vbeta and 13 Jbeta primers. Clones were sequenced by immunoSEQ multiplex PCR, and TCRdb holds only the in-frame ones, with some missing. The profile shows about 82,000 clones, approximately 82% of them singletons. Sequencing used PBMCs. The receptors come from an older man in good health and CMV-seropositive.

J is TRBJ2-3 and V is TRBV7-2; 9 nucleotides align to TRBD2. Germline CDR1 is SGHTA and CDR2 is FQGNSA. The CDR3 runs 16 residues. Losses at the gene ends were 5 bases for V and 2 bases for J; bases not matched to a gene: 8. This CDR3 is CASSGRLAVNTDTQYF. CDR3 in DNA: TGTGCCAGCAGCGGACGACTAGCGGTGAACACAGATACGCAGTATTTT. Complete variable domain (other parts from reference TRBV7-2 and TRBJ2-3): GAGVSQSPSNKVTEKGKDVELRCDPISGHTALYWYRQSLGQGLEFLIYFQGNSAPDKSGLPSDRFSAERTGGSVSTLTIQRTQQEDSAVYLCASSGRLAVNTDTQYFGPGTRLTVL.

Here the CDR3 reads CASRNQGEDTQYF. Here the CDR3 DNA reads TGTGCCAGCAGAAACCAGGGGGAAGATACGCAGTATTTT. The J gene is TRBJ2-3, the V gene TRBV5-4; TRBD1 matches at 7 bases. With 5 bases clipped from V and 5 bases from J, the junction kept 5 bases outside the gene matches. There are 13 residues in the CDR3. Germline V gives CDR1 SGHNT, CDR2 YYREEE (reference sequence).

This chain links TRBV5-1 with TRBJ2-3; 11 nucleotides agree with TRBD1. This CDR3 region has 16 residues. Per the germline V gene, CDR1 is SGHRS and CDR2 is YFSETQ. With V trimmed by 2 bases and J by 4 bases, 6 bases remained unmatched. The CDR3 sequence: CASSFSPGQGADTQYF. CDR3 sequence (DNA): TGCGCCAGCAGCTTTTCCCCGGGACAGGGGGCAGATACGCAGTATTTT.

CDR3 in amino acids: CASSLELRGSDTQYF. CDR3 DNA: TGCGCCAGCAGCTTGGAACTCAGGGGGTCGGATACGCAGTATTTT. This sequence joins TRBV5-1 and TRBJ2-3; 7 bases agree with TRBD1. Germline lookup yields CDR1 SGHRS and CDR2 YFSETQ. The junction had 7 bases not matched to a gene; V was cut back by 0 bases and J by 6 bases. This CDR3 contains 15 residues.

This chain uses TRBV10-2 with TRBJ1-2; 7 bases are a match to TRBD1. Germline CDR1 is WSHSY and CDR2 is SAAADI. The CDR3 length is 14 residues. V lost 0 bases, J lost 7 bases, and 5 bases stayed unmatched. The CDR3 coding sequence is TGCGCCAGCAGTGAGTCTACAGGGGCTGGTGGCTACACCTTC. Protein product: CASSESTGAGGYTF.

This clone was seen only a few times. The rearrangement uses TRBV11-2 and TRBJ2-7; D may be TRBD2 (5 bases). Trimming took 8 bases from V and 4 from J, leaving 15 bases between them. In germline, CDR1 is SGHAT, CDR2 FQNNGV. The CDR3 runs 13 residues. The CDR3 loop reads CASSSTGGYEQYF. The CDR3 DNA reads as TGTGCCAGCTCCTCGACCGGAGGTTACGAGCAGTACTTC.

The gene calls are TRBV5-1 and TRBJ2-2; possible D gene TRBD1, 5 bases. Germline V gene lookup returns CDR1 SGHRS and CDR2 YFSETQ. This CDR3 comprises 14 residues. Trimming stripped 4 bases from V and 4 bases from J, with 11 bases between. In DNA form, the CDR3 reads TGCGCCAGCAGCACCGGTCAGGGCACCGGGGAGCTGTTTTTT. Translation gives CASSTGQGTGELFF. The whole variable domain, remainder taken from reference TRBV5-1 and TRBJ2-2, is KAGVTQTPRYLIKTRGQQVTLSCSPISGHRSVSWYQQTPGQGLQFLFEYFSETQRNKGNFPGRFSGRQFSNSRSEMNVSTLELGDSALYLCASSTGQGTGELFFGEGSRLTVL.

This sequence joins TRBV19 and TRBJ2-7; D is perhaps TRBD1 (6 bases). Looked up from germline, CDR1 is LNHDA and CDR2 is SQIVND (reference sequence). The CDR3 runs to 14 residues. The V end lost 7 bases, the J end lost 2 bases, and 15 bases lay between the germline ends. The CDR3 loop reads CASIPADRPYEQYF. DNA of the CDR3: TGTGCCAGTATCCCAGCTGACAGGCCCTACGAGCAGTACTTC.

The genes are TRBV27 and TRBJ2-1; 7 bases fit TRBD2. CDR1 and CDR2 from the germline V gene are MNHEY and SMNVEV (reference sequence). The CDR3 is 14 residues long. J was trimmed by 1 base and V by 5 bases; bases with no gene match: 2. CDR3 in DNA: TGTGCCAGCAGTCCGGGACTATCCTACAATGAGCAGTTCTTC. Translated: CASSPGLSYNEQFF.

This chain links TRBV18 with TRBJ2-7; no definite D call. The V end was cut by 3 bases, the J end by 1 base, with 10 bases between. The CDR3 extends over 14 amino acids. CDR1 KGHSH and CDR2 LQKENI come from the germline V gene. CDR3: CASSPPKTSYEQYF. The CDR3 DNA reads TGTGCCAGCTCACCGCCCAAAACTTCCTACGAGCAGTACTTC. Variable domain in full (rest from reference TRBV18 and TRBJ2-7): NAGVMQNPRHLVRRRGQEARLRCSPMKGHSHVYWYRQLPEEGLKFMVYLQKENIIDESGMPKERFSAEFPKEGPSILRIQQVVRGDSAAYFCASSPPKTSYEQYFGPGTRLTVT.

This clone was picked up a small number of times. The J gene is TRBJ1-1, the V gene TRBV19; D gene ambiguous. V shed 5 bases and J shed 2 bases, with 12 bases lying between them. Germline-derived CDR1 and CDR2 are LNHDA and SQIVND (reference sequence). CDR3 size: 14 residues. In nucleotides, the CDR3 is TGTGCCAGTAGTCTTTACAGAGATAACACTGAAGCTTTCTTT. Translating it yields CASSLYRDNTEAFF.

This clone was seen a few times. The chain employs TRBV7-3 and TRBJ2-5, with D maybe TRBD2 (6 bases). Germline CDR1 SGHTA, CDR2 FQGTGA. V lost 2 bases to trimming and J lost 3 bases, with 7 bases between them. This CDR3 spans 13 amino acids. CDR3 region: CASSLRGEETQYF. CDR3 nucleotides: TGTGCCAGCAGCTTACGCGGGGAAGAGACCCAGTACTTC. Complete variable domain (other parts from reference TRBV7-3 and TRBJ2-5): GAGVSQTPSNKVTEKGKYVELRCDPISGHTALYWYRQSLGQGPEFLIYFQGTGAADDSGLPNDRFFAVRPEGSVSTLKIQRTERGDSAVYLCASSLRGEETQYFGPGTRLLVL.

V and J are TRBV11-2 and TRBJ2-5, with 10 bases aligning to TRBD2. Germline-derived CDR1 and CDR2 are SGHAT and FQNNGV. The trim removed 5 bases at V and 3 bases at J, leaving 6 bases unmatched. The CDR3 totals 15 residues. The CDR3 DNA follows: TGTGCCAGCAGCACGCGGACTAGCGGAGAAGAGACCCAGTACTTC. As protein: CASSTRTSGEETQYF. The whole variable domain, filled in from reference TRBV11-2 and TRBJ2-5, reads EAGVAQSPRYKIIEKRQSVAFWCNPISGHATLYWYQQILGQGPKLLIQFQNNGVVDDSQLPKDRFSAERLKGVDSTLKIQPAKLEDSAVYLCASSTRTSGEETQYFGPGTRLLVL.

This chain joins TRBV7-6 and TRBJ1-3; the match to TRBD1 covers 7 bases. This CDR3 is 16 amino acids long. The ends lost 5 bases at V and 0 bases at J; junction bases unmatched: 7. Germline V gives CDR1 SGHVS, CDR2 FNYEAQ. CDR3 loop: CASSVTGANSGNTIYF. CDR3 nucleotide sequence: TGTGCCAGCAGCGTAACAGGGGCGAACTCTGGAAACACCATATATTTT.

With regard to this clone: This same CDR3 is encoded by further DNA sequences in the sample. This rearrangement joins TRBV7-9 to TRBJ1-2, with a tentative D call TRBD1 (6 bases). Germline-derived CDR1 and CDR2 are SEHNR and FQNEAQ (reference sequence). V was pared by 2 bases and J by 5 bases, with 6 bases between. CDR3 length: 12 residues. CDR3 nucleotide sequence: TGTGCCAGCAGCTTACAGGGGTATGGCTACACCTTC. It translates to CASSLQGYGYTF.

The DNA for the CDR3 is TGCGCCAGCAGCCAACCCCCCGGGACATTCGACCAGCCCCAGCATTTT. It encodes CASSQPPGTFDQPQHF. This sequence joins TRBV4-1 and TRBJ1-5; tentative D call: TRBD1 (6 bases). The CDR3 has 16 residues. Per germline, CDR1 MGHRA and CDR2 YSYEKL. The V gene lost 2 bases and the J gene lost 7 bases, with 18 bases spanning the gap.

The chain carries TRBV19 and TRBJ2-5; D is unclear. This CDR3 is 13 amino acids long. Germline CDR1 LNHDA, CDR2 SQIVND (reference sequence). The V end was cut by 4 bases, the J end by 5 bases, with 11 bases between. CDR3 amino acids: CASSTPSRETQYF. CDR3 nucleotides: TGTGCCAGTAGTACCCCGTCACGGGAGACCCAGTACTTC.

The genes are TRBV29-1 and TRBJ2-2; D may be TRBD2 (5 bases). The CDR3 contains 13 residues. Germline V gene data show CDR1 as SQVTM and CDR2 as ANQGSEA. In DNA, the CDR3 is TGCACCGGACGAGGGACGAACACCGGGGAGCTGTTTTTT. This codes for CTGRGTNTGELFF.

CDR3 coding DNA: TGTGCCAGCAGTGAGGAGTATACCTATGGCTACACCTTC. This encodes CASSEEYTYGYTF. V and J are TRBV25-1 and TRBJ1-2; D unclear. The V end lost 3 bases, the J end lost 4 bases, and 9 bases lay between the germline ends. The CDR3 runs 13 residues. Germline V gives CDR1 MGHDK, CDR2 SYGVNS.

J is TRBJ2-5 and V is TRBV2; D is unresolved. The closer fit of TRBJ2-7 to the DNA end suggests the J call may be wrong. The germline V gene has CDR1 SNHLY and CDR2 FYNNEI. CDR3 length: 11 amino acids. The CDR3, as DNA: TGTGCCAGCAGCCCGTCCTACGAGCAGTACTTC. This codes for CASSPSYEQYF.

The V call is TRBV2, the J call TRBJ2-3; 10 bases map to TRBD2. Germline CDR1 SNHLY, CDR2 FYNNEI. V dropped 0 bases and J dropped 2; count of bases not matched to a gene: 2. This CDR3 spans 16 amino acids. The CDR3 sequence: CASSEASGGFTDTQYF. The CDR3 DNA reads as TGTGCCAGCAGTGAAGCTAGCGGGGGGTTCACAGATACGCAGTATTTT.

The chain recombines TRBV10-3 with TRBJ1-1; 8 positions match TRBD1. The CDR3 extends over 13 amino acids. V shed 4 bases, J shed 4 bases, and the junction held 2 bases outside the gene matches. Germline V lookup: CDR1 ENHRY, CDR2 SYGVKD. CDR3 DNA sequence: TGTGCCATCAGTGGGACAGGGCCCACTGAAGCTTTCTTT. It is translated as CAISGTGPTEAFF.

The chain uses TRBV7-2 and TRBJ2-5; D is perhaps TRBD1 (5 bases). V was clipped by 4 bases and J by 1 base, with 13 bases between them. The CDR3 runs 15 residues. Germline lookup yields CDR1 SGHTA and CDR2 FQGNSA. The CDR3 sequence is CASSSGRELQETQYF. The CDR3 DNA reads as TGTGCCAGCAGCTCGGGCAGGGAACTCCAAGAGACCCAGTACTTC.